This TCR beta chain appears in the sequencing data of a study of blood T cell repertoires in COVID-19. In the study overall: T cells, B-cell-depleted T cells, or PBMCs provided the cDNA or gDNA that served as material.

J was trimmed by 3 bases and V by 0 bases; bases with no gene match: 7. CDR3 length equals 16 residues. Germline assignment: CDR1 MNHEY and CDR2 SVGAGI. Clones were sequenced by immunoSEQ multiplex PCR, and TCRdb holds only the in-frame ones, with some missing. The repertoire holds approximately 230,000 clones, about 80% seen once, with roughly 10% in the top ten. The genes are TRBV6-5 and TRBJ2-7; 8 bases align to TRBD1. The specimen sequenced was peripheral blood. The TCR comes from a man at least 80 years old with acute or convalescent COVID-19. The CDR3 nucleotides are TGTGCCAGCAGTTACTCCCAGGGGACAGGAGACTACGAGCAGTACTTC. It encodes CASSYSQGTGDYEQYF.